A single T cell receptor (beta chain) is shown here with its context. The identical CDR3 is also encoded by other nucleotide sequences in the sample. The source of the sample is a study of shared clonotypes between healthy human individuals. TCRdb's copy holds only in-frame clones and misses some; the assay was immunoSEQ multiplex PCR. The table lists about 2,500,000 clones, more than 80% of them singletons. This CDR3 has 16 residues. V lost 0 bases, J lost 2 bases, and 3 bases stayed unmatched. In germline, CDR1 is SGDLS, CDR2 YYNGEE. The chain carries TRBV9 and TRBJ2-3, with TRBD2 identical over 10 bases. The sample was naive CD4+ T cells sorted from blood. The subset: CD45RA+ positively selected. The TCR originated in a man aged 18-30 years in good health. CDR3 bases: TGTGCCAGCAGCGTAGGGCTAGCGGGAGTCACAGATACGCAGTATTTT. It encodes CASSVGLAGVTDTQYF.